The clone carrying this T cell receptor beta chain was observed a single time. This specimen comes from a study of tissue T cells after allogeneic stem cell transplantation. Background on the study: Smaller viable blood or marrow samples skipped sorting for direct DNA extraction.

CDR1 and CDR2 from the germline V gene are SGHRS and YFSETQ. V was shortened by 0 bases and J by 8 bases, with 14 bases between the two germline ends. The CDR3 sequence is 14 residues long. Clones were read by immunoSEQ multiplex PCR, and TCRdb kept only the in-frame ones, dropping some. The profile covers about 26,000 clones, with 75% to 95% appearing a single time and roughly 2% taken by the ten largest. Sample: blood, taken before transplantation. The receptor was derived from a male donor aged 60 or over who later had graft-versus-host disease after an allogeneic stem cell transplant. The chain joins TRBV5-1 to TRBJ1-2, with D perhaps matching TRBD1 (5 bases). The CDR3: CASSLGPPGSGYTF. CDR3 nucleotide sequence: TGCGCCAGCAGCTTGGGCCCCCCAGGGAGCGGCTACACCTTC.